This T cell receptor beta chain was profiled in a study of CD8 T cells in ankylosing spondylitis. The germline V gene has CDR1 SGHTA and CDR2 FQGNSA. The CDR3 extends over 13 amino acids. V shed 5 bases and J shed 7 bases, with 11 bases lying between them. In TCRdb, the 5' RACE reads were re-called with MiXCR into one record per CDR3 protein. The sample contains 200,000 to 300,000 distinct CDR3 sequences, 7.5% to 9.5% of which appear only once. This clonotype was obtained from a female donor with ankylosing spondylitis or in good health (not recorded which). The sample was blood, either unsorted or a sorted T cell fraction (not recorded which). This chain uses TRBV7-2 with TRBJ2-2; D uncertain. This CDR3 is CASSQILNGELFF. CDR3 DNA: TGTGCCAGCAGCCAAATACTGAACGGGGAGCTGTTTTTT. The whole variable domain, remainder taken from reference TRBV7-2 and TRBJ2-2, is GAGVSQSPSNKVTEKGKDVELRCDPISGHTALYWYRQSLGQGLEFLIYFQGNSAPDKSGLPSDRFSAERTGGSVSTLTIQRTQQEDSAVYLCASSQILNGELFFGEGSRLTVL.